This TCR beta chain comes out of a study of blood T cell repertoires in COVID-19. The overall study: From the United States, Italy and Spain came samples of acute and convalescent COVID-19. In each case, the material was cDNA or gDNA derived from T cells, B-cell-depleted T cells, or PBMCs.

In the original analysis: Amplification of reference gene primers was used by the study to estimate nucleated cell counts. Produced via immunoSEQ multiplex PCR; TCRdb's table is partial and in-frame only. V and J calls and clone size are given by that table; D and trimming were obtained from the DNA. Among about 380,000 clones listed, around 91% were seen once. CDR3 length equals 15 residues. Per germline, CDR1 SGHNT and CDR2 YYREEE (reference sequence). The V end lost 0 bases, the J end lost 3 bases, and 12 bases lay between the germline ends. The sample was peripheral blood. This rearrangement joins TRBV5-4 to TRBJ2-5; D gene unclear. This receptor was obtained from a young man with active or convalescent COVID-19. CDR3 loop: CASSLGLSSEETQYF. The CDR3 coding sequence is TGTGCCAGCAGCTTGGGTTTATCGTCCGAAGAGACCCAGTACTTC.